This record covers a single T cell receptor (beta chain). This sample is drawn from a study of blood T cell repertoires in COVID-19. Study as a whole: The analysed material was cDNA or gDNA that came from T cells, B-cell-depleted T cells, or PBMCs.

Original handling: Nucleated cell number was recorded as an estimate derived from reference gene primer amplification. Sequenced by immunoSEQ multiplex PCR; TCRdb stores in-frame clones only, minus some. V and J calls plus clone size are reproduced from that table; the DNA served to infer D and trimming. The sample has approximately 150,000 clones, roughly 90% seen once. The CDR3 runs 15 residues. Between the trimmed V and J ends, which lost 5 bases and 1 base, there was a span of 12 bases. CDR1 and CDR2 from the germline V gene are MNHEY and SVGAGI. This rearrangement joins TRBV6-5 to TRBJ1-3; D unclear. The clonotype originates from a woman in her forties or fifties with acute or convalescent COVID-19. Sequencing used peripheral blood. CDR3 loop: CASSPWAGSGNTIYF. The CDR3 nucleotides read TGTGCCAGCAGTCCCTGGGCAGGTTCTGGAAACACCATATATTTT.